Listed below are T cell receptor beta chains from one sample, sequenced in a study of cytomegalovirus exposure and HLA in healthy donors. The method was immunoSEQ multiplex PCR; TCRdb's version includes in-frame clones alone and lacks a portion of them. The sample contains some 130,000 clones, 70% to 80% of which appear only once. The specimen was PBMCs. These receptors were obtained from a human donor in good health. CDR3s include the opening cysteine and the closing phenylalanine or tryptophan. D genes are given only for firm matches. Size is omitted from some rows. Given values are once, few, many or a class for expanded clones.

clone_size	v_call	j_call	d_call	cdr3_aa	cdr3_nt
.	TRBV13	TRBJ1-5	.	CASSLGRYNQPQHF	TGTGCCAGCAGCTTAGGACGGTACAATCAGCCCCAGCATTTT
.	TRBV11-2	TRBJ2-5	.	CASSLGAGETQYF	TGTGCCAGCAGCTTAGGGGCGGGAGAGACCCAGTACTTC
few	TRBV28	TRBJ2-3	.	CASRRGLFGTDTQYF	TGTGCCAGCAGGCGCGGACTGTTTGGCACAGATACGCAGTATTTT
.	TRBV7-2	TRBJ1-2	TRBD1	CASSLNRGSGYTF	TGTGCCAGCAGCTTAAACAGGGGCTCTGGCTACACCTTC
.	TRBV7-2	TRBJ2-5	.	CASQIGGPQETQYF	TGTGCCAGCCAAATTGGCGGCCCTCAAGAGACCCAGTACTTC
.	TRBV6-4	TRBJ2-1	.	CASRATGGEQFF	TGTGCCAGCAGAGCCACCGGGGGTGAGCAGTTCTTC
few	TRBV5-1	TRBJ1-2	.	CASSPGTPYGYTF	TGCGCCAGCAGCCCGGGGACACCCTATGGCTACACCTTC
.	TRBV11-3	TRBJ1-6	.	CASSLGRGSPLHF	TGTGCCAGCAGCTTAGGAAGAGGTTCACCCCTCCACTTT
.	TRBV7-2	TRBJ2-7	.	CASSLEWGPTYEQYF	TGTGCCAGCAGCTTAGAATGGGGCCCTACCTACGAGCAGTACTTC
.	TRBV7-9	TRBJ1-3	.	CSSRRLFGDSGNTIYF	TGTTCCAGCAGGCGCCTCTTCGGGGACTCTGGAAACACCATATATTTT
.	TRBV27	TRBJ1-6	.	CASSLYPGVDNSPLHF	TGTGCCAGCAGTTTGTACCCGGGGGTCGATAATTCACCCCTCCACTTT
.	TRBV5-1	TRBJ1-1	TRBD1	CASSLGFGTGGRTEAFF	TGCGCCAGCAGCTTGGGTTTTGGGACAGGGGGCCGGACTGAAGCTTTCTTT
.	TRBV7-2	TRBJ2-2	TRBD2	CASSLDGRGGHGELFF	TGTGCCAGCAGCTTAGACGGGAGGGGGGGCCACGGGGAGCTGTTTTTT
.	TRBV4-2	TRBJ2-7	TRBD2	CASSQVASGSPHEQYF	TGTGCCAGCAGCCAAGTGGCTAGCGGGAGTCCCCACGAGCAGTACTTC
.	TRBV4-3	TRBJ1-2	.	CASSSRGGSGYTF	TGCGCCAGCAGTAGCCGAGGGGGAAGTGGCTACACCTTC
.	TRBV6-5	TRBJ1-1	TRBD1	CASSYHRGRGEAFF	TGTGCCAGCAGTTACCACAGGGGGCGCGGTGAAGCTTTCTTT
.	TRBV5-1	TRBJ2-7	.	CASSLVPGAVYEQYF	TGCGCCAGCAGCTTGGTACCAGGGGCGGTCTACGAGCAGTACTTC
.	TRBV10-3	TRBJ2-7	TRBD2	CAISATGTSGKGSSYEQYF	TGTGCCATCAGTGCTACCGGGACTAGCGGGAAGGGGAGCTCCTACGAGCAGTACTTC
.	TRBV7-8	TRBJ1-5	TRBD1	CASSPDRGLVSSNQPQHF	TGTGCCAGCAGCCCAGACAGGGGGCTCGTCAGTAGCAATCAGCCCCAGCATTTT
.	TRBV15	TRBJ2-1	TRBD2	CATSKGLAGVKEQFF	TGTGCCACCAGCAAGGGACTAGCGGGGGTCAAGGAGCAGTTCTTC
.	TRBV15	TRBJ2-5	TRBD2	CATSSISGRYQETQYF	TGTGCCACCAGCAGTATTAGCGGGAGGTACCAAGAGACCCAGTACTTC
.	TRBV6-6	TRBJ2-7	.	CASSWGRAGEEQYF	TGTGCCAGCAGTTGGGGCAGGGCTGGAGAGGAGCAGTACTTC
.	TRBV4-1	TRBJ2-7	TRBD1	CASSQDDRGPAYEQYF	TGCGCCAGCAGCCAGGACGACAGGGGCCCTGCCTACGAGCAGTACTTC
.	TRBV4-2	TRBJ2-2	TRBD2	CASSPEGAGDPTGELFF	TGTGCCAGCAGCCCAGAGGGAGCGGGGGACCCCACCGGGGAGCTGTTTTTT
.	TRBV6-1	TRBJ1-1	TRBD1	CASSEQRDRDTEAFF	TGTGCCAGCAGTGAACAACGGGACAGGGATACTGAAGCTTTCTTT
.	TRBV2	TRBJ2-5	.	CASSELVIVTQYF	TGTGCCAGCAGTGAACTAGTTATTGTGACCCAGTACTTC
once	TRBV6-4	TRBJ2-1	TRBD2	CASSSTSGDHNEQFF	TGTGCCAGCAGTTCGACTAGCGGGGATCACAATGAGCAGTTCTTC
.	TRBV5-4	TRBJ1-1	.	CASMPWAMNTEAFF	TGTGCCAGCATGCCCTGGGCTATGAACACTGAAGCTTTCTTT
.	TRBV28	TRBJ2-3	TRBD1	CASSPGQGSGTDTQYF	TGTGCCAGCAGTCCCGGACAGGGGTCGGGCACAGATACGCAGTATTTT
.	TRBV5-5	TRBJ2-7	.	CASSLMASSLSGEQYF	TGTGCCAGCAGCTTAATGGCTAGTAGTTTGTCGGGCGAGCAGTACTTC
.	TRBV19	TRBJ1-2	TRBD1	CASSGWDREYGYTF	TGTGCCAGTAGTGGATGGGACAGGGAGTATGGCTACACCTTC
.	TRBV19	TRBJ1-1	.	CASTPYGGLGTEAFF	TGTGCCAGTACCCCATACGGGGGACTGGGGACTGAAGCTTTCTTT
.	TRBV5-1	TRBJ2-7	TRBD1	CASSLQTGGVYEQYF	TGCGCCAGCAGCTTACAGACAGGGGGCGTCTACGAGCAGTACTTC
.	TRBV5-6	TRBJ1-1	TRBD1	CASSLKQGANTEAFF	TGTGCCAGCAGCTTGAAACAGGGGGCGAACACTGAAGCTTTCTTT
once	TRBV19	TRBJ2-3	.	CASSIGGSASTDTQYF	TGTGCCAGTAGTATAGGGGGCAGCGCTAGCACAGATACGCAGTATTTT